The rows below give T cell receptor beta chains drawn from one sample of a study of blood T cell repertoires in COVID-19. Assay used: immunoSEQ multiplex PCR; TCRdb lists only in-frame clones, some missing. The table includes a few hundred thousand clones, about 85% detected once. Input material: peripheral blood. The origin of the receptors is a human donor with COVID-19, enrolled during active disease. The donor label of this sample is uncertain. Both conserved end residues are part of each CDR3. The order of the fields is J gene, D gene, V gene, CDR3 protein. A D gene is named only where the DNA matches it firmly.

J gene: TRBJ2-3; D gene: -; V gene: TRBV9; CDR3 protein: CASSVSASHTGDTQYF
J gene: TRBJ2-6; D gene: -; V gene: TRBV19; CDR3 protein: CASSPRRGTGANVLTF
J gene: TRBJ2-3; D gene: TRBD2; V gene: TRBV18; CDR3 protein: CASSAGLAGASTDTQYF
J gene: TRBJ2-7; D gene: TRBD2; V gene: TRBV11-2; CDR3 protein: CASSLDSHGRYEQYF
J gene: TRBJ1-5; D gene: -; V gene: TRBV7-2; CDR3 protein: CASSLGGSGGNQPQHF
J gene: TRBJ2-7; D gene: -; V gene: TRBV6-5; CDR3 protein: CASSYAFQDYYEQYF
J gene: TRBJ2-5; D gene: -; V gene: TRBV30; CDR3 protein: CACSSQETQYF
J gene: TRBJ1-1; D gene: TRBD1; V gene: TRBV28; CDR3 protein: CASERSRTGHQAFF
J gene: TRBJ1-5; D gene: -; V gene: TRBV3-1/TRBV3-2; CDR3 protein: CASSLGGGGYNQPQHF
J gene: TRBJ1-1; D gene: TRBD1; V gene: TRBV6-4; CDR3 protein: CASSPQGESTEAFF
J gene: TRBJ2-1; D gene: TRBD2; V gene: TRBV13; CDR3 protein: CASSFLAGPYNEQFF
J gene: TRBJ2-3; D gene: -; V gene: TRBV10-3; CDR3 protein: CAISESPGPDRPIYTQYF
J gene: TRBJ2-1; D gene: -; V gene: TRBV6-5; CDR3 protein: CATYYNEQFF
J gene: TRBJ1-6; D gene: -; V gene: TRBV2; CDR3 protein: CAGRETVNNSPLHF
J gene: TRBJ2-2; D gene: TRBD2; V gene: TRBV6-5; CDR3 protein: CASRRDYRTGELFF
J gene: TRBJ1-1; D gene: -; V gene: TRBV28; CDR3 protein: CASSSPPRDKTEAFF
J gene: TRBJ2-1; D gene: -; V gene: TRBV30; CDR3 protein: CAWGQTEDEQFF
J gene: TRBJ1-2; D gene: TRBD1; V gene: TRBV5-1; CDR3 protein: CASSPVLGTGPGYTF
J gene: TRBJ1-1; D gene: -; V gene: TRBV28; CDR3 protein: CASSLVQREVGTEAFF
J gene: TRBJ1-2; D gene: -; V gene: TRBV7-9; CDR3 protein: CASSFSDYGYTF
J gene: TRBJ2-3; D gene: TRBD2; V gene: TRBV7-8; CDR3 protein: CASSQGLAGGLWSTDTQYF
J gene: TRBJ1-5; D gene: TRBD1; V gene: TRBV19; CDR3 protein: CASSIQQGRNQPQHF
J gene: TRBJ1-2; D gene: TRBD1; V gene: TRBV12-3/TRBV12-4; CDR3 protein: CASSGTGSSYTF
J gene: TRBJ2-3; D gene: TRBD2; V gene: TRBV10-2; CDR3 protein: CASSSGRSADTQYF
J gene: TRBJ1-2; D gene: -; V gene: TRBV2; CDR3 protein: CASSEIKLEGSGYTF
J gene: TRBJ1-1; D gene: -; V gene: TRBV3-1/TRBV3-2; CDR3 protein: CASSQGVESTEAFF
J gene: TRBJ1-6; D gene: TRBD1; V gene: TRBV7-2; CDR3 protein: CASSLAGQGNSPLHF
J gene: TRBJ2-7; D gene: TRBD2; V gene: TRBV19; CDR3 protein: CASSASRTSASYEQYF
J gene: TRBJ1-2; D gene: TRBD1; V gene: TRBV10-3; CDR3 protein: CAISDSSGTGDYGYTF
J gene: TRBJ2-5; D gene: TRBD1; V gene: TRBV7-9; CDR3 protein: CASSRDEQGARETQYF
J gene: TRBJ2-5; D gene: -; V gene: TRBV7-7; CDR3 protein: CASSKDRVETQYF
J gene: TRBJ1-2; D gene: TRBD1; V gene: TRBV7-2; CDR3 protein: CASSPNQGATGNYGYTF
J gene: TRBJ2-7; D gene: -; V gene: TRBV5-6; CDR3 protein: CASSLGMDFSYEQYF
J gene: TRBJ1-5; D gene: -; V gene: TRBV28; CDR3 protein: CASSSGTTRLNQPQHF
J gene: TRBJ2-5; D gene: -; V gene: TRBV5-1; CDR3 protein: CASSGIGETGETQYF
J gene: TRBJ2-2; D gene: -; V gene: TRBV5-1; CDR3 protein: CASRPLDGQSTGELFF
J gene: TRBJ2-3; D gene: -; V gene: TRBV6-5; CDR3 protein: CASTLGLHTDTQYF
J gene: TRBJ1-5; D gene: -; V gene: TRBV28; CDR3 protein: CASSLSAGYSNQPQHF
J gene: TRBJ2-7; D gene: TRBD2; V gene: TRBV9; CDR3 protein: CASSSGSGRAYEQYF
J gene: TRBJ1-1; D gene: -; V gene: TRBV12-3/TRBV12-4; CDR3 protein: CASTSGALRAFF
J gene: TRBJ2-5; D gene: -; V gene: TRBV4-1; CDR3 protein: CASSQVGQWETQYF
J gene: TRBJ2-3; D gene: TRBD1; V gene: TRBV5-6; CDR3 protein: CASSIGQGGSDTQYF
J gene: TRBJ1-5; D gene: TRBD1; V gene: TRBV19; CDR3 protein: CASSIVMGQGIHQPQHF
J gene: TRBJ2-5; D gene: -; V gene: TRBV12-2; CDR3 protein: CASRLGGYTEGQYGQETQYF
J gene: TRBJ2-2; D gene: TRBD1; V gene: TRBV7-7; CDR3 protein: CASSLVLGQGSGELFF
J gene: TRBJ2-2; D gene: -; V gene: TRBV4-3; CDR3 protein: CASSQDGHLPPNTGELFF
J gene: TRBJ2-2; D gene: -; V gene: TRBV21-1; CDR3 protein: CASSKSAGDRSGELFF
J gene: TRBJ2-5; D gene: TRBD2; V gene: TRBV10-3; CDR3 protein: CATQLAGQETQYF
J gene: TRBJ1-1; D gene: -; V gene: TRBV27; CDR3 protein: CATNRGAGTEAFF
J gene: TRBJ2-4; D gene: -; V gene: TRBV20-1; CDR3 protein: CSASSGYKNIQYF